Shown below are 31 T cell receptor beta chains from a single sample sequenced in a study of shared clonotypes between healthy human individuals. Terminally differentiated effector memory CD45RA+ cells were excluded from the naive CD8 cells, which were CD45RO-negative and positively selected for CCR7. Generated by immunoSEQ multiplex PCR, the TCRdb table keeps only in-frame clones and is missing some. Of 2 million or so clones in the sample, roughly 94% are singletons; the top ten hold more than 0.95%. Sample: naive CD8+ T cells sorted from blood. These receptors came from a man in his late teens or twenties in good health.

The chain has TRBV5-1 and TRBJ1-1; D call uncertain. Germline V lookup: CDR1 SGHRS, CDR2 YFSETQ. The CDR3 contains 15 residues. V lost 4 bases, J lost 0 bases, and 13 bases lay in between. The CDR3 sequence: CASSESRQMNTEAFF. DNA of the CDR3: TGCGCCAGCAGCGAGAGCAGACAAATGAACACTGAAGCTTTCTTT.

This chain uses TRBV27 with TRBJ1-5; D perhaps matches TRBD1 (5 bases). V was shortened by 6 bases and J by 1 base, with 10 bases between the two germline ends. Germline values: CDR1 MNHEY, CDR2 SMNVEV (reference sequence). The CDR3 has 14 amino acids. CDR3 nucleotide sequence: TGTGCCAGCAGGTTTCAGGGCAGCAATCAGCCCCAGCATTTT. It is translated as CASRFQGSNQPQHF.

The rearrangement joins TRBV5-8 to TRBJ2-7; 9 nucleotides line up with TRBD1. The trim removed 4 bases at V and 4 bases at J, leaving 6 bases unmatched. The germline CDR1 and CDR2 sequences are SGHTS and YDEGEE. The CDR3 runs 14 residues. CDR3 sequence reads: CASSLQGAGYEQYF. The DNA of the CDR3 is TGTGCCAGCAGCCTACAGGGGGCGGGATACGAGCAGTACTTC.

V gene TRBV6-5 combines with J gene TRBJ2-7; no definite D call. CDR1 is MNHEY, CDR2 SVGAGI, per germline. V was cut by 7 bases and J by 11 bases, with 15 bases left in between. CDR3 size: 11 residues. This CDR3 is CASILSRGKYF. The CDR3 region has the DNA TGTGCCAGCATTTTGTCCCGAGGAAAGTACTTC.

The V and J genes are TRBV6-5 and TRBJ2-7; 13 nucleotides match TRBD2. CDR1 and CDR2 from the germline V gene are MNHEY and SVGAGI. This CDR3 comprises 15 residues. V lost 5 bases to trimming and J lost 4 bases; unmatched junction nucleotides: 5. Written as DNA, the CDR3 is TGTGCCAGCAGTACCTGGACTAGCGGGGGATACGAGCAGTACTTC. Encoded protein: CASSTWTSGGYEQYF.

V gene TRBV5-5 combines with J gene TRBJ2-7, with 8 bases that match TRBD1. The CDR3 covers 16 residues. The germline gives CDR1 SGHKS, CDR2 YYEKEE (reference sequence). V lost 4 bases and J lost 6; bases outside the gene matches: 15. CDR3 amino acids: CASSPDRGIFLLEQYF. The CDR3 DNA reads TGTGCCAGCAGCCCTGACAGGGGAATCTTCCTACTCGAGCAGTACTTC.

A note on this clone: A clone one base away is much larger, so this may be a read error. The chain carries TRBV11-1 and TRBJ2-7; the match to TRBD1 covers 8 bases. Germline V gene lookup returns CDR1 SGHAT and CDR2 FQDESV (reference sequence). The CDR3 runs to 13 residues. V lost 4 bases and J lost 1; bases outside the gene matches: 0. CDR3 sequence (DNA): TGTGCCAGCAGCTGGACAGGGTCCTACGAGCAGTACTTC. Its protein is CASSWTGSYEQYF.

The genes are TRBV10-2 and TRBJ2-1; TRBD2 aligns across 10 bases. The CDR3 totals 15 residues. J was trimmed by 6 bases and V by 5 bases; bases with no gene match: 7. Germline CDR1 is WSHSY and CDR2 is SAAADI. Written as DNA, the CDR3 is TGCGCCAGCAGTAACGGGACTAGCGAGACCAATGAGCAGTTCTTC. It translates to CASSNGTSETNEQFF.

The CDR3 here is CASSLTHRYEQYF. In DNA, the CDR3 is TGTGCCAGCAGCTTAACGCATCGGTACGAGCAGTACTTC. This chain connects TRBV7-3 to TRBJ2-7; D is uncertain. V was shortened by 0 bases and J by 4 bases, with 7 bases between the two germline ends. Germline V lookup: CDR1 SGHTA, CDR2 FQGTGA. This CDR3 region has 13 residues. Looking up the rest from reference TRBV7-3 and TRBJ2-7 gives the full variable domain: GAGVSQTPSNKVTEKGKYVELRCDPISGHTALYWYRQSLGQGPEFLIYFQGTGAADDSGLPNDRFFAVRPEGSVSTLKIQRTERGDSAVYLCASSLTHRYEQYFGPGTRLTVT.

V gene TRBV7-2 combines with J gene TRBJ2-2, with D perhaps TRBD2 (5 bases). The CDR3 spans 15 residues. Germline CDR1 and CDR2: SGHTA and FQGNSA. The V gene lost 1 base and the J gene lost 7 bases, with 13 bases spanning the gap. DNA of the CDR3: TGTGCCAGCAGCTTAGTCTTTCGGGGAATCGGGGAGCTGTTTTTT. This codes for CASSLVFRGIGELFF.

The rearrangement links TRBV18 to TRBJ2-7; TRBD1 aligns across 7 bases. V shed 3 bases, J shed 4 bases, and the junction held 6 bases outside the gene matches. In germline, CDR1 is KGHSH, CDR2 LQKENI. The CDR3 spans 14 residues. The CDR3 DNA reads as TGTGCCAGCTCACCTGGGACAGCCGGTTACGAGCAGTACTTC. Translated, it gives CASSPGTAGYEQYF.

The chain recombines TRBV7-9 with TRBJ2-5, with 10 bases fitting TRBD1. J was trimmed by 4 bases and V by 4 bases; bases with no gene match: 15. CDR1 SEHNR and CDR2 FQNEAQ come from the germline V gene (reference sequence). The CDR3 length is 18 residues. CDR3 loop: CASSSTTGQGNLGETQYF. CDR3 coding DNA: TGTGCCAGCAGCTCAACAACGGGACAGGGGAACTTAGGAGAGACCCAGTACTTC.

V gene TRBV14 combines with J gene TRBJ2-7; D is unclear. The germline V gene has CDR1 SGHDN and CDR2 FVKESK. This CDR3 comprises 13 residues. The V gene lost 0 bases and the J gene lost 4 bases, with 7 bases spanning the gap. CDR3 residues: CASSQDREYEQYF. CDR3 DNA sequence: TGTGCCAGCAGCCAAGATCGCGAATACGAGCAGTACTTC.

This clone came up once. The chain is built from TRBV29-1 and TRBJ2-5; 8 bases are shared with TRBD2. Per the germline V gene, CDR1 is SQVTM and CDR2 is ANQGSEA. The CDR3 has 12 amino acids. The CDR3 spells CGIRREEGTQYF. The CDR3 DNA reads as TGCGGGATAAGGCGGGAGGAAGGGACCCAGTACTTC.

The chain employs TRBV5-1 and TRBJ2-2, with D hard to call. The CDR3 runs 14 residues. V dropped 2 bases and J dropped 5 bases, with 10 bases sitting between them. Germline CDR1 SGHRS, CDR2 YFSETQ. DNA for the CDR3: TGCGCCAGCAGCTTCCGGCCTAATACCGGGGAGCTGTTTTTT. Amino acid sequence: CASSFRPNTGELFF.

The J gene is TRBJ2-1, the V gene TRBV4-3, with TRBD1 matching over 12 bases. CDR1 and CDR2 (germline): LGHNA, YSLEER. The CDR3 spans 15 residues. Losses at the gene ends were 2 bases for V and 5 bases for J; bases not matched to a gene: 1. CDR3 coding DNA: TGCGCCAGCAGCCAAAGGGACAGGGGGCACAATGAGCAGTTCTTC. As protein: CASSQRDRGHNEQFF.

The chain couples TRBV9 to TRBJ1-3; TRBD1 matches at 7 bases. The V gene's germline CDR1 is SGDLS and CDR2 YYNGEE. J gave up 10 bases and V 1 base, and 8 bases lay outside the gene matches. This CDR3 comprises 14 residues. CDR3 coding DNA: TGTGCCAGCAGCGTAAGCCGGGACAGTAGGACCATATATTTT. Protein product: CASSVSRDSRTIYF.

The V gene is TRBV11-2, the J gene TRBJ2-5; 7 bases are shared with TRBD1. This CDR3 is 15 amino acids long. J was trimmed by 0 bases and V by 5 bases; bases with no gene match: 6. Germline CDR1 reads SGHAT; CDR2 reads FQNNGV. The chain's CDR3 is CASSTGTENQETQYF. CDR3 DNA sequence: TGTGCCAGCAGCACCGGGACAGAAAACCAAGAGACCCAGTACTTC.

V usage is TRBV4-3 and J usage is TRBJ2-7; unclear D gene. The CDR3 loop spans 14 amino acids. V lost 0 bases to trimming and J lost 0 bases, with 6 bases between them. Germline V CDR1 and CDR2: LGHNA, YSLEER. CDR3 nucleotide sequence: TGCGCCAGCAGCCAAGACTATAACTCCTACGAGCAGTACTTC. Translating it yields CASSQDYNSYEQYF.

The rearrangement joins TRBV5-4 to TRBJ2-7; 7 bases agree with TRBD1. V shed 4 bases and J 2 bases; nucleotides not matched to a gene: 3. Germline loops: CDR1 SGHNT, CDR2 YYREEE (reference sequence). The CDR3 sequence is 13 residues long. DNA for the CDR3: TGTGCCAGCAGCCCCCAGGGGGCCTACGAGCAGTACTTC. Amino acid sequence: CASSPQGAYEQYF.

V and J are TRBV7-6 and TRBJ2-1; 8 nucleotides align to TRBD2. The germline V gene encodes CDR1 SGHVS and CDR2 FNYEAQ. V was pared by 1 base and J by 6 bases, with 8 bases of the junction left unmatched. This CDR3 has 16 residues. This CDR3 reads CASSLGPGGPSNEQFF. The CDR3 bases are TGTGCCAGCAGCTTAGGACCGGGAGGGCCTAGCAATGAGCAGTTCTTC.

The rearrangement links TRBV29-1 to TRBJ2-5; weak D call: TRBD1 (5 bases). CDR1 is SQVTM, CDR2 ANQGSEA, per germline. This CDR3 has 11 amino acids. The V gene lost 5 bases and the J gene lost 5 bases, with 9 bases spanning the gap. CDR3 protein: CSVWGRETQYF. CDR3 nucleotide sequence: TGCAGCGTTTGGGGCAGGGAGACCCAGTACTTC.

This chain joins TRBV13 and TRBJ2-7, with 8 bases matching TRBD1. Germline-derived CDR1 and CDR2 are PRHDT and FYEKMQ (reference sequence). Trimming took 5 bases from V and 4 from J; bases not matched to a gene: 10. The CDR3 is 15 residues long. Here the CDR3 reads CASSLGGRGHYEQYF. DNA for the CDR3: TGTGCCAGCAGCCTCGGTGGCAGGGGGCATTACGAGCAGTACTTC.

This chain connects TRBV7-2 to TRBJ2-1, with D tentatively TRBD1 (5 bases). Trimming took off 5 bases at V and 6 bases at J, with 11 bases between the two ends. Germline V CDR1 and CDR2: SGHTA, FQGNSA. The CDR3 consists of 13 residues. CDR3 sequence reads: CASSLQGSNEQFF. The DNA for the CDR3 is TGTGCCAGCAGCCTTCAGGGTTCCAATGAGCAGTTCTTC.

The J gene is TRBJ2-1, the V gene TRBV7-9, with D possibly matching TRBD2 (5 bases). This CDR3 has 15 amino acids. Germline CDR1 is SEHNR and CDR2 is FQNEAQ (reference sequence). V lost 7 bases to trimming and J lost 5 bases, with 18 bases between them. The chain's CDR3 is CASTPYRGSDNEQFF. The CDR3 DNA follows: TGTGCCAGCACCCCCTACCGGGGTTCCGACAATGAGCAGTTCTTC.

This clone has just one count. The chain has TRBV19 and TRBJ2-2; the match to TRBD1 covers 11 bases. The CDR3 has 16 residues. V shed 3 bases, J shed 5 bases, and the junction held 5 bases outside the gene matches. Germline V gene sequence: CDR1 LNHDA, CDR2 SQIVND (reference sequence). The CDR3, as DNA: TGTGCCAGTAGTATCGGACAGGGGGCGGTGACCGGGGAGCTGTTTTTT. Residues: CASSIGQGAVTGELFF.

The V and J genes are TRBV6-1 and TRBJ2-5; possible D gene TRBD1, 6 bases. The V end lost 3 bases, the J end lost 4 bases, and 21 bases lay between the germline ends. Germline-derived CDR1 and CDR2 are MNHNS and SASEGT. This CDR3 is 17 amino acids long. The CDR3 here is CASSDPPTGFRGETQYF. The DNA for the CDR3 is TGTGCCAGCAGTGACCCGCCTACAGGGTTCCGCGGAGAGACCCAGTACTTC.

The chain recombines TRBV27 with TRBJ2-7; the D gene is possibly TRBD2 (7 bases). The V gene lost 5 bases and the J gene lost 3 bases, with 20 bases spanning the gap. Germline values: CDR1 MNHEY, CDR2 SMNVEV (reference sequence). This CDR3 comprises 16 residues. The CDR3 DNA reads as TGTGCCAGCAGTGCGGGGGCGGGGCGGGAAGTCTACGAGCAGTACTTC. Translation: CASSAGAGREVYEQYF.

V gene TRBV30 combines with J gene TRBJ1-1, with D perhaps matching TRBD1 (6 bases). Germline loops: CDR1 GTSNPN, CDR2 SVGIG (reference sequence). Trimming cost V 2 bases and J 0 bases, with 16 bases left between them. The CDR3 extends over 16 amino acids. CDR3 loop: CAWSPGGGDMNTEAFF. In nucleotides, the CDR3 is TGTGCCTGGAGTCCCGGGGGCGGCGACATGAACACTGAAGCTTTCTTT.

This clone was picked up a small number of times. V gene TRBV4-1 combines with J gene TRBJ1-2; 9 bases line up with TRBD1. The CDR3 extends over 16 amino acids. Trimming cost V 1 base and J 8 bases; bases outside gene matches: 11. Germline V gives CDR1 MGHRA, CDR2 YSYEKL. This CDR3 is CASSQVGTGKWSGYTF. The CDR3 DNA reads TGCGCCAGCAGCCAAGTTGGGACAGGGAAATGGAGCGGCTACACCTTC.

The CDR3 reads CASSPRSGPYEQYF. Here the CDR3 DNA reads TGTGCCAGTAGTCCCCGCTCCGGCCCCTACGAGCAGTACTTC. The V and J genes are TRBV19 and TRBJ2-7; no clear D. The germline CDR1 and CDR2 sequences are LNHDA and SQIVND (reference sequence). This CDR3 spans 14 amino acids. Between the trimmed V and J ends, which lost 5 bases and 2 bases, there was a span of 13 bases.